Each of the 17 T cell receptor beta chains below was sequenced from the same sample in a study of T cell repertoires in cytomegalovirus infection. TCRdb reprocessed the reads via MiXCR and lists one record per CDR3 protein. The sample records some 250,000 distinct CDR3 sequences, 8% to 9.5% being singletons. Sample: PBMCs. Every receptor here comes from a human donor in good health (CMV status not recorded). Some clones in this sample may be carry-over from other donors' samples.

V usage is TRBV6-1 and J usage is TRBJ2-1; 8 bases agree with TRBD2. After removal of 4 bases from V and 2 bases from J, the junction contained 13 bases not matched to a gene. The CDR3 covers 18 residues. Looked up from germline, CDR1 is MNHNS and CDR2 is SASEGT. The CDR3, as DNA: TGTGCCAGCAGTGCCCATAGAGGTGCGGGAGGACCCTACAATGAGCAGTTCTTC. Translated, it gives CASSAHRGAGGPYNEQFF.

As concerns this clonotype: A clone one base away is much larger, so this may be a read error. The chain joins TRBV7-8 to TRBJ1-3; D is undetermined. Germline V gene lookup returns CDR1 SGHVS and CDR2 FQNEAQ. The germline V and J ends were trimmed by 1 base and 5 bases, with 15 bases remaining between them. The CDR3 runs 16 residues. The CDR3 region is CASSLVPGEPRNTIYF. The CDR3 DNA reads TGTGCCAGCAGCTTAGTCCCCGGGGAACCGAGAAACACCATATATTTT.

In regard to this clonotype: Since a much larger clone is just one base distant, this may be a read error. The chain combines TRBV12-3 or TRBV12-4 with TRBJ1-6; 7 bases agree with TRBD1. This CDR3 region has 14 residues. CDR3 DNA: TGTCCCAGCAGTAGACAGGGATCGGATTCACCCCTCCACTTT. It codes for CPSSRQGSDSPLHF.

This clonotype has a count of ten or more. The J gene is TRBJ2-3, the V gene TRBV11-3, with TRBD1 matching 11 bases. Germline values: CDR1 SGHNT, CDR2 YENEEA. The CDR3 covers 16 residues. V lost 4 bases and J lost 3; bases outside the gene matches: 6. The CDR3 sequence: CASSSIGQGATDTQYF. As DNA, the CDR3 is TGTGCCAGCAGCTCAATTGGACAGGGGGCAACAGATACGCAGTATTTT. Filled out from reference TRBV11-3 and TRBJ2-3, the complete variable domain reads EAGVVQSPRYKIIEKKQPVAFWCNPISGHNTLYWYLQNLGQGPELLIRYENEEAVDDSQLPKDRFSAERLKGVDSTLKIQPAELGDSAVYLCASSSIGQGATDTQYFGPGTRLTVL.

This clonotype was observed at least ten times. V usage is TRBV11-1 and J usage is TRBJ1-1; D is possibly TRBD1 (6 bases). The CDR3 has 15 amino acids. Trimming took off 2 bases at V and 4 bases at J, with 14 bases between the two ends. Germline loops: CDR1 SGHAT, CDR2 FQDESV (reference sequence). The CDR3 region has the DNA TGTGCCAGCAGCTTAAGGGCGAGGGGGACCACTGAAGCTTTCTTT. Protein product: CASSLRARGTTEAFF.

This clonotype was seen a few times. The chain combines TRBV12-3 or TRBV12-4 with TRBJ2-1, with TRBD1 matching 9 bases. V lost 0 bases to trimming and J lost 2 bases; unmatched junction nucleotides: 2. CDR3 length equals 16 residues. The CDR3 nucleotides read TGTGCCAGCAGTTTAGCCCGGACAGGGGCCTACAATGAGCAGTTCTTC. Translation: CASSLARTGAYNEQFF.

V and J are TRBV27 and TRBJ2-1; no clear D. This CDR3 comprises 13 residues. V was pared by 4 bases and J by 6 bases, with 10 bases between. The germline V gene has CDR1 MNHEY and CDR2 SMNVEV (reference sequence). The CDR3 DNA follows: TGTGCCAGCAGTTCGATCAATCCCAATGAGCAGTTCTTC. Its protein product is CASSSINPNEQFF.

This clonotype has a count of ten or more. V usage is TRBV7-6 and J usage is TRBJ2-5; D unresolved. The CDR3 extends over 12 amino acids. Trimming stripped 7 bases from V and 4 bases from J, with 10 bases between. Germline assignment: CDR1 SGHVS and CDR2 FNYEAQ. The CDR3 is CASTLNRETQYF. DNA of the CDR3: TGTGCCAGCACCCTCAACCGAGAGACCCAGTACTTC.

There are many counts of this clonotype. V is TRBV28 and J is TRBJ1-4; 7 bases align to TRBD1. The V gene's germline CDR1 is MDHEN and CDR2 SYDVKM. The CDR3 consists of 15 residues. J gave up 7 bases and V 8 bases, and 13 bases lay outside the gene matches. The CDR3 spells CASASGGGDGEKLFF. The CDR3 region has the DNA TGTGCCAGCGCGTCGGGAGGGGGCGACGGTGAAAAACTGTTTTTT.

This clonotype was seen a few times. The rearrangement uses TRBV4-2 and TRBJ2-5, with D possibly TRBD1 on 5 matching bases. V lost 0 bases, J lost 2 bases, and 7 bases lay in between. This CDR3 comprises 14 residues. The V gene's germline CDR1 is LGHNA and CDR2 YNFKEQ. The CDR3 coding sequence is TGTGCCAGCAGCCAAGAGGGGCCTCAAGAGACCCAGTACTTC. Amino acid sequence: CASSQEGPQETQYF.

This clonotype was seen ten or more times. The chain employs TRBV20-1 and TRBJ1-5; a possible D gene is TRBD1 (6 bases). V was pared by 0 bases and J by 0 bases, with 12 bases between. CDR3 length: 16 amino acids. The germline CDR1 and CDR2 sequences are DFQATT and SNEGSKA (reference sequence). The CDR3 bases are TGCAGTGCTAGAGATTGGGGGACACCTAGCAATCAGCCCCAGCATTTT. Translated, it gives CSARDWGTPSNQPQHF.

This clonotype was counted at least ten times. The rearrangement uses TRBV7-2 and TRBJ2-1; 7 nucleotides line up with TRBD1. CDR1 and CDR2 (germline): SGHTA, FQGNSA. With 5 bases clipped from V and 4 bases from J, the junction kept 11 bases outside the gene matches. The CDR3 is made up of 16 amino acids. The CDR3 bases are TGTGCCAGCAGCCTCAGCCCGGGACAGCTTTACAATGAGCAGTTCTTC. This translates into CASSLSPGQLYNEQFF. The full variable domain, its missing parts supplied by reference TRBV7-2 and TRBJ2-1, is GAGVSQSPSNKVTEKGKDVELRCDPISGHTALYWYRQSLGQGLEFLIYFQGNSAPDKSGLPSDRFSAERTGGSVSTLTIQRTQQEDSAVYLCASSLSPGQLYNEQFFGPGTRLTVL.

The rearrangement links TRBV10-3 to TRBJ2-1; 9 nucleotides align to TRBD1. The CDR3 runs to 15 residues. Germline V gives CDR1 ENHRY, CDR2 SYGVKD. The V gene end was trimmed by 6 bases and the J gene end by 8 bases; junction bases not matched to a gene: 11. Here the CDR3 reads CAISARQGGVDEQFF. CDR3 nucleotide sequence: TGTGCCATCAGCGCACGACAGGGGGGCGTCGATGAGCAGTTCTTC.

This clonotype was counted between two and nine times. The rearrangement uses TRBV5-1 and TRBJ2-7, with 7 bases that match TRBD2. Trimming cost V 4 bases and J 0 bases; bases outside gene matches: 4. CDR1 and CDR2 (germline): SGHRS, YFSETQ. CDR3 size: 14 residues. In DNA, the CDR3 is TGCGCCAGCAGCCGAGCGGGGAGCTCCTACGAGCAGTACTTC. Its protein is CASSRAGSSYEQYF.

This clonotype was found many times. The chain employs TRBV7-3 and TRBJ2-2; D uncertain. Germline lookup yields CDR1 SGHTA and CDR2 FQGTGA. Trimming pared 4 bases from V and 4 bases from J, leaving 10 bases between. The CDR3 contains 14 residues. The CDR3, as DNA: TGTGCCAGCAGCTCCGCGTGGCGCACCGGGGAGCTGTTTTTT. Amino acids: CASSSAWRTGELFF.

This sequence joins TRBV11-2 and TRBJ2-1; 8 nucleotides line up with TRBD1. The CDR3 totals 18 residues. CDR1 and CDR2 from the germline V gene are SGHAT and FQNNGV. V lost 1 base, J lost 7 bases, and 15 bases stayed unmatched. CDR3 region: CASSLASPRTGRMNEQFF. DNA of the CDR3: TGTGCCAGCAGCTTAGCGTCCCCTAGGACAGGGCGAATGAATGAGCAGTTCTTC.

Many counts were recorded for this clonotype. The chain uses TRBV7-8 and TRBJ2-7; D gene unclear. The germline V gene has CDR1 SGHVS and CDR2 FQNEAQ. The V end was cut by 6 bases, the J end by 0 bases, with 9 bases between. The CDR3 is 13 amino acids. The CDR3 spells CASRAVSSYEQYF. The CDR3 DNA follows: TGTGCCAGCAGGGCGGTTAGCTCCTACGAGCAGTACTTC.